One TCR beta chain is described in this entry. Its antigen is undetermined. CDR3 length: 16 residues. The V gene's germline CDR1 is PRHDT and CDR2 FYEKMQ (reference sequence). J lost 1 base, V lost 3 bases, and 5 bases had no gene match. This sample is part of a study of T cell responses to AZD1222 COVID-19 vaccine. Here immunoSEQ multiplex PCR was the method, and the copy in TCRdb shows in-frame clones only, minus some. The sample holds fewer than 120,000 clones; about 90% are singletons and the top ten take roughly 15%. Findings of the study overall: Repertoire collection took place solely once the T cell response had peaked. Elevations in Spike-specific TCR breadth and depth followed administration of two AZD1222 doses. Clonal diversity was possibly underestimated, and white British individuals and females predominated among donors.

Recipients boosted at about 4 weeks or about 12 weeks are pooled. The TCR was taken from an adult who received the AZD1222 COVID-19 vaccine. The sequencing used peripheral blood, collected 28 days after the second AZD1222 dose. The chain recombines TRBV13 with TRBJ2-5; 10 bases match TRBD1. DNA for the CDR3: TGTGCCAGCAGCTTGGGGACAGGGGCCTTCCAAGAGACCCAGTACTTC. This gives the protein CASSLGTGAFQETQYF. Variable domain in full (rest from reference TRBV13 and TRBJ2-5): AAGVIQSPRHLIKEKRETATLKCYPIPRHDTVYWYQQGPGQDPQFLISFYEKMQSDKGSIPDRFSAQQFSDYHSELNMSSLELGDSALYFCASSLGTGAFQETQYFGPGTRLLVL.